Listed here is a single T cell receptor beta chain. Antigen specificity is unknown. Method: immunoSEQ multiplex PCR; TCRdb's copy keeps in-frame clones and lacks some. The table shows under 25,000 clones, with approximately 88% occurring only once. The data were taken from a study of T cells in localized non-small cell lung cancer. Germline values: CDR1 SGHNT, CDR2 YYREEE (reference sequence). The CDR3 sequence is 20 residues long. The ends lost 0 bases at V and 3 bases at J; junction bases unmatched: 6. Whole-study findings and limits: Heterogeneity within the tumor remains possible, as just one region underwent sequencing. In the blood, greater T cell density corresponded to longer overall survival. Adjacent uninvolved lung tissue had the highest T cell clonality, exceeding tumor. Adjacent lung was found to contain a median roughly 50 of the top 100 tumor clones.

This receptor was identified in a man aged 40 to 70 with stage I squamous cell lung carcinoma. Sequenced here: peripheral blood, sampled before any cancer treatment. This chain joins TRBV5-4 and TRBJ2-6; TRBD2 agrees at 16 bases. This CDR3 reads CASSLAGTSGGAFGANVLTF. CDR3 DNA sequence: TGTGCCAGCAGCTTGGCCGGGACTAGCGGGGGGGCCTTTGGGGCCAACGTCCTGACTTTC.